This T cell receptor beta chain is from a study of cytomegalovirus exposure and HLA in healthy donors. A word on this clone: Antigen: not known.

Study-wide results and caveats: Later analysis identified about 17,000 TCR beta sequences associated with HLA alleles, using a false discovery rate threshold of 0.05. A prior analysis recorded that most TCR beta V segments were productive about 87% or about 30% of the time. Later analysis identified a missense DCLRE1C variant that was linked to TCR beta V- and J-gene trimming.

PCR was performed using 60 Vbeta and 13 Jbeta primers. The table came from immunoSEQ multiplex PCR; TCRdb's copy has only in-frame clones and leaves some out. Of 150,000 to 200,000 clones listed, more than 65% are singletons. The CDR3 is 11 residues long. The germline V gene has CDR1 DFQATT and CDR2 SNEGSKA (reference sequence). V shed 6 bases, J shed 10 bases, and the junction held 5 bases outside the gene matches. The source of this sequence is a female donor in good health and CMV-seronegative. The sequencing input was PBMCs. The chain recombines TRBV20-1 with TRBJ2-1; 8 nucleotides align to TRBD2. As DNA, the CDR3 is TGCAGTGCCGAGCGGGAGTTCGAGCAGTTCTTC. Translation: CSAEREFEQFF.